This T cell receptor beta chain appears in the sequencing data of a study of cytomegalovirus exposure and HLA in healthy donors. Turning to this clone: Antigen specificity is unknown.

Overall study findings and caveats: A list of about 180 TCR beta chains associated with cytomegalovirus was given.

The CDR3 is made up of 21 amino acids. Germline loops: CDR1 KGHSH, CDR2 LQKENI. With 3 bases clipped from V and 6 bases from J, the junction kept 20 bases outside the gene matches. The PCR was carried out with 60 Vbeta primers and 13 Jbeta primers. TCRdb keeps only in-frame clones here, not all; method: immunoSEQ multiplex PCR. The data hold 100,000 to 150,000 clones, with over 65% observed a single time. This sequence joins TRBV18 and TRBJ1-4; the match to TRBD1 covers 12 bases. Sequencing was carried out using PBMCs. The TCR sequence derives from a man aged 45-65 years in good health and CMV-seronegative. The CDR3 region has the DNA TGTGCCAGCTCACCGATCTACCCGGGACAGGGGGCAGAGTCAACCTATGAAAAACTGTTTTTT. Amino acid sequence: CASSPIYPGQGAESTYEKLFF.